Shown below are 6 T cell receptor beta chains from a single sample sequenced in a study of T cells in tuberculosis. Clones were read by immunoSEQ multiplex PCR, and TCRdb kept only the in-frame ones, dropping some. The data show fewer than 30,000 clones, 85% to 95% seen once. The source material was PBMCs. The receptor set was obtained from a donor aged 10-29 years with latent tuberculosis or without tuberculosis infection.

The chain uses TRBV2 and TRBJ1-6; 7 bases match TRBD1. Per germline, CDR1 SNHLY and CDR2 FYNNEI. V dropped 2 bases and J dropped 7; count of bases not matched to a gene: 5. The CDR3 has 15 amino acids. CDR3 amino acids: CASSELLQGNSPLHF. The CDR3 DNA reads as TGTGCCAGCAGTGAATTGCTACAGGGGAATTCACCCCTCCACTTT.

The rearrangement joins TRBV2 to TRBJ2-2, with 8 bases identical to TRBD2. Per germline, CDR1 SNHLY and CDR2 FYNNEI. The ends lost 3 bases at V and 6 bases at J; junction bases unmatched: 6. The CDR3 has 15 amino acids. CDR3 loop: CASSESGSGAGELFF. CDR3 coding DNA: TGTGCCAGCAGTGAGAGCGGGAGTGGGGCCGGGGAGCTGTTTTTT.

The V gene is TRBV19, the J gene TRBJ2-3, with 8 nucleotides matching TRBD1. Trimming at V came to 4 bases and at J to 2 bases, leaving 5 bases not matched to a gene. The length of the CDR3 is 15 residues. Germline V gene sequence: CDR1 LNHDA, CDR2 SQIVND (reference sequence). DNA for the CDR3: TGTGCCAGTAGTAGGAGACAGGGGATCACAGATACGCAGTATTTT. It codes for CASSRRQGITDTQYF. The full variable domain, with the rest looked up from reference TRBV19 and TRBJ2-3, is DGGITQSPKYLFRKEGQNVTLSCEQNLNHDAMYWYRQDPGQGLRLIYYSQIVNDFQKGDIAEGYSVSREKKESFPLTVTSAQKNPTAFYLCASSRRQGITDTQYFGPGTRLTVL.

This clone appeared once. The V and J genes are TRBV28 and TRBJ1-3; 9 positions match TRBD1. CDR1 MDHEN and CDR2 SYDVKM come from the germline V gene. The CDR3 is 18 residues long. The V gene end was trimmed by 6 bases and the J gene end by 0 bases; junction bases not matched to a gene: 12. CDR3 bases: TGTGCCAGCAGCGAAGGGACAGGGAGAGGGTTCTCTGGAAACACCATATATTTT. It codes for CASSEGTGRGFSGNTIYF.

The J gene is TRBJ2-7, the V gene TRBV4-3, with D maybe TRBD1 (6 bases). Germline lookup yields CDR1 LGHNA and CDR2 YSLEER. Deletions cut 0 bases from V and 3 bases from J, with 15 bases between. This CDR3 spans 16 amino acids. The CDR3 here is CASSQDREGENYEQYF. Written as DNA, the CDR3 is TGCGCCAGCAGCCAAGATCGTGAGGGGGAAAACTACGAGCAGTACTTC.

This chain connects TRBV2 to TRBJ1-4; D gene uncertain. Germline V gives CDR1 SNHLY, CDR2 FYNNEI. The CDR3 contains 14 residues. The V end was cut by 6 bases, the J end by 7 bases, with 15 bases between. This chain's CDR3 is CASRGRRSGEKLFF. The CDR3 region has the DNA TGTGCCAGCAGAGGGCGGAGGTCCGGTGAAAAACTGTTTTTT.